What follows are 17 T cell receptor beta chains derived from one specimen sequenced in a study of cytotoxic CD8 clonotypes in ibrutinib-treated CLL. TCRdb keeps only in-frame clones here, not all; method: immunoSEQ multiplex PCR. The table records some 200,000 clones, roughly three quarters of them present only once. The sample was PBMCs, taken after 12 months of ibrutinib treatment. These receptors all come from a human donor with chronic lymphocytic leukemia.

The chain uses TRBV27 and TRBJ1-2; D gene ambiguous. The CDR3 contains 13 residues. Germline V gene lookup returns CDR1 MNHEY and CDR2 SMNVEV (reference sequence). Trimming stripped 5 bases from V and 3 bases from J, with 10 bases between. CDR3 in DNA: TGTGCCAGCAGTGCAGCTAGGGACTATGGCTACACCTTC. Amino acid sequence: CASSAARDYGYTF.

This CDR3 is CASSVAGTSEKLFF. CDR3 nucleotide sequence: TGTGCCAGCAGCGTAGCTGGGACGAGTGAAAAACTGTTTTTT. This chain links TRBV9 with TRBJ1-4; D perhaps matches TRBD1 (5 bases). The germline V gene encodes CDR1 SGDLS and CDR2 YYNGEE. V shed 0 bases and J shed 7 bases, with 10 bases lying between them. This CDR3 comprises 14 residues.

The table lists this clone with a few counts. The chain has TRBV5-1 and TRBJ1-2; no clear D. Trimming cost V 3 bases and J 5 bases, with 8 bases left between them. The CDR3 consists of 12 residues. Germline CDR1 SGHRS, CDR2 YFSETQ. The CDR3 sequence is CASSSGQYGYTF. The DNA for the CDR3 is TGCGCCAGCAGCTCCGGTCAGTATGGCTACACCTTC.

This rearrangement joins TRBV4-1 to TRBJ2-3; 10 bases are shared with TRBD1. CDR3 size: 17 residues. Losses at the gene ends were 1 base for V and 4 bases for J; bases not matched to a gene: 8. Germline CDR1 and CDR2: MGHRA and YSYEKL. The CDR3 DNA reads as TGCGCCAGCAGCCAAGTGCCGGGACAGGGGTTCGCAGATACGCAGTATTTT. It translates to CASSQVPGQGFADTQYF.

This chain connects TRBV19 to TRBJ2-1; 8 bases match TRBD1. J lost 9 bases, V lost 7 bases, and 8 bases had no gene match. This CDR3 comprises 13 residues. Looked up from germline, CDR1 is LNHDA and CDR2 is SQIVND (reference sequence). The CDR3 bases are TGTGCCAGTATCGGGCAGGGGGCCCGTGAGCAGTTCTTC. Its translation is CASIGQGAREQFF.

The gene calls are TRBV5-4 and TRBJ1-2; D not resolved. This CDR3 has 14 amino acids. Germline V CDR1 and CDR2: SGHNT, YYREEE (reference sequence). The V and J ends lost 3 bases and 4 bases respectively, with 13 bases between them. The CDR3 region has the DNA TGTGCCAGCAGCTCTGGCAGCTTTGCCTATGGCTACACCTTC. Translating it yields CASSSGSFAYGYTF.

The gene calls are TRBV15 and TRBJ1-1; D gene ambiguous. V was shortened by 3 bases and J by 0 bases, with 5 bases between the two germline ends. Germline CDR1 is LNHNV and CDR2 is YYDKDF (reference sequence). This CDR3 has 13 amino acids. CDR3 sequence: CATSSTVNTEAFF. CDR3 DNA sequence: TGTGCCACCAGCAGTACAGTGAACACTGAAGCTTTCTTT. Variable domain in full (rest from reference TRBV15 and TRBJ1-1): DAMVIQNPRYQVTQFGKPVTLSCSQTLNHNVMYWYQQKSSQAPKLLFHYYDKDFNNEADTPDNFQSRRPNTSFCFLDIRSPGLGDTAMYLCATSSTVNTEAFFGQGTRLTVV.

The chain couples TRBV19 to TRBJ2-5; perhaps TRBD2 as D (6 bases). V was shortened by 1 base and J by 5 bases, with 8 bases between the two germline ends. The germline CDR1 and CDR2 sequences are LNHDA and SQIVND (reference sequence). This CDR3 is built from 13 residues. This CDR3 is CASSIARGETQYF. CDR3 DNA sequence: TGTGCCAGTAGTATAGCTCGGGGGGAGACCCAGTACTTC.

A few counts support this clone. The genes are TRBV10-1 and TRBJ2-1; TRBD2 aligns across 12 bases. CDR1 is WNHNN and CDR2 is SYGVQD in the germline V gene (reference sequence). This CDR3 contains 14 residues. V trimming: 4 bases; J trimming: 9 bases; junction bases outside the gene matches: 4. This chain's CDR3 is CASSASGGAGEQFF. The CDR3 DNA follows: TGCGCCAGCAGTGCTAGCGGGGGGGCAGGTGAGCAGTTCTTC.

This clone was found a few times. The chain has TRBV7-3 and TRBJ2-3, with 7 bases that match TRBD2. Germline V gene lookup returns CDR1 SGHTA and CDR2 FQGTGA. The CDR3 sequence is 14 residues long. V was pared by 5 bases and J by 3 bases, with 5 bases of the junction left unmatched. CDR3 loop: CASSDGLVTDTQYF. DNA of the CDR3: TGTGCCAGCAGCGACGGACTAGTTACAGATACGCAGTATTTT.

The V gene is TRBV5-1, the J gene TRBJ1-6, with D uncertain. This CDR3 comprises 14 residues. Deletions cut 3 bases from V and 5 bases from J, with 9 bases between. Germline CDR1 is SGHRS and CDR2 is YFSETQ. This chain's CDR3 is CASSSGIDNSPLHF. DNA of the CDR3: TGCGCCAGCAGCTCCGGGATAGATAATTCACCCCTCCACTTT.

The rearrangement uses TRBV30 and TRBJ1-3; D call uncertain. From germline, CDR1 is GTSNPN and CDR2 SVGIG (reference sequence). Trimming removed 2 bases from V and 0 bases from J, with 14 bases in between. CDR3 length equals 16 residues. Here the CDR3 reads CAWSIGPLFSGNTIYF. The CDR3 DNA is TGTGCCTGGAGTATTGGCCCACTCTTCTCTGGAAACACCATATATTTT.

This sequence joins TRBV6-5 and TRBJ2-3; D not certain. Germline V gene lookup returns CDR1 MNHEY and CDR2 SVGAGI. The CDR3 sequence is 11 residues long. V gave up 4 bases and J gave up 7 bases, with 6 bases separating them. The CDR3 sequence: CASSFGHTQYF. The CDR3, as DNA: TGTGCCAGCAGTTTCGGCCATACGCAGTATTTT.

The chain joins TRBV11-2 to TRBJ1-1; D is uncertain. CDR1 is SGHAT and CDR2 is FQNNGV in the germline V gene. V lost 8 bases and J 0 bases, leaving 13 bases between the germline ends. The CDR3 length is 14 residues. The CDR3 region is CASSFPRLNTEAFF. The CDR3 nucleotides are TGTGCCAGCTCCTTTCCCAGACTGAACACTGAAGCTTTCTTT.

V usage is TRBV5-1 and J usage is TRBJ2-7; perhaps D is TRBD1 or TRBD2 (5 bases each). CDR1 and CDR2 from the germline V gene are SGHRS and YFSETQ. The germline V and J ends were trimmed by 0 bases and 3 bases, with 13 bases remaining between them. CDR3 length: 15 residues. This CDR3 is CASSLEGRAFYEQYF. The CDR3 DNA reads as TGCGCCAGCAGCTTGGAGGGACGAGCTTTCTACGAGCAGTACTTC.

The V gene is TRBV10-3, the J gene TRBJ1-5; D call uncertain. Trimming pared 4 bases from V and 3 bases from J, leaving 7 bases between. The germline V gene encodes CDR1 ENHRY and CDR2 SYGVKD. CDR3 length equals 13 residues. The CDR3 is CAISADPNQPQHF. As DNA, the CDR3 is TGTGCCATCAGTGCGGATCCCAATCAGCCCCAGCATTTT.

CDR3 DNA sequence: TGTGCCAGCAGTTACGAGCAGTTGACCGAGCAGTACTTC. It specifies CASSYEQLTEQYF. The chain links TRBV6-5 to TRBJ2-7, with D uncertain. The CDR3 consists of 13 residues. Trimming took off 2 bases at V and 6 bases at J, with 11 bases between the two ends. Germline loops: CDR1 MNHEY, CDR2 SVGAGI.